Listed below are T cell receptor beta chains from one sample, sequenced in a study of monozygotic twins with cystic fibrosis. Profiling relied on immunoSEQ multiplex PCR, and the TCRdb table lists in-frame clones only, not all of them. The sample records about 36,000 clones, about 90% being singletons. Sequenced material: blood. The receptors shown here come from a boy aged 2 to 10 with cystic fibrosis. CDR3s include the opening cysteine and the closing phenylalanine or tryptophan. D genes are given only for firm matches. Clone sizes are given selectively: once, few, many, or a class where the clone is expanded.

v_call	clone_size	d_call	j_call	cdr3_nt	cdr3_aa
TRBV11-1	.	.	TRBJ2-2	TGTGCCAGCAGCTCCGCAGGGTTCGACAGGACCGGGGAGCTGTTTTTT	CASSSAGFDRTGELFF
TRBV10-3	.	.	TRBJ1-3	TGTGCCATCAGTGGAGCGGGCGATGGAAACACCATATATTTT	CAISGAGDGNTIYF
TRBV18	.	.	TRBJ1-1	TGTGCCAGCTCACCACCAGGCCCTGAAGCTTTCTTT	CASSPPGPEAFF
TRBV5-1	.	.	TRBJ2-1	TGCGCCAGCAGAGATCAATTCCATCCTAGCAATGAGCAGTTCTTC	CASRDQFHPSNEQFF
TRBV4-1	.	TRBD1	TRBJ2-2	TGCGCCAGCAGCCAAGAACCGGGACAGGGGGCCCCCGGGGAGCTGTTTTTT	CASSQEPGQGAPGELFF
TRBV5-1	.	TRBD2	TRBJ2-3	TGCGCCAGCAGCTGGATGGGACTAGCGGGGGGAACAAGCACAGATACGCAGTATTTT	CASSWMGLAGGTSTDTQYF
TRBV18	.	TRBD1	TRBJ1-2	TGTGCCAGCTCACCACCGACAGGGTGGCAGGACTTC	CASSPPTGWQDF
TRBV6-1	.	TRBD1	TRBJ1-4	TGTGCCAGCAGTCAAGGGACAGGGGTCACTGAAAAACTGTTTTTT	CASSQGTGVTEKLFF
TRBV5-1	.	TRBD1	TRBJ1-2	TGCGCCAGCAGCTTGGTGACAGGGGGAGGCTACACCTTC	CASSLVTGGGYTF
TRBV11-2	.	TRBD1	TRBJ1-1	TGTGCCAGCAGCTTCGGGACAGCAGAAGCTTTCTTT	CASSFGTAEAFF
TRBV25-1	once	TRBD1	TRBJ1-6	TGTGCCAGTCCACCGGGACAGACCTTCTCCTATAATTCACCCCTCCACTTT	CASPPGQTFSYNSPLHF
TRBV6-5	.	.	TRBJ1-1	TGTGCCAGCAGTTACTCGCAGGCCAGGACAGAAACTGAAGCTTTCTTT	CASSYSQARTETEAFF
TRBV6-1	.	.	TRBJ1-6	TGTGCCAGCAGTGGGTTAGTGCGGGGCGCCTATAATTCACCCCTCCACTTT	CASSGLVRGAYNSPLHF
TRBV9	.	.	TRBJ2-7	TGTGCCAGCAGCGTAGATGACGGCGCCTACGAGCAGTACTTC	CASSVDDGAYEQYF
TRBV4-1	.	TRBD1	TRBJ1-4	TGCGCCAGCAGCCAAGTGGGGCAGGGGGGGACTCTTAATGAAAAACTGTTTTTT	CASSQVGQGGTLNEKLFF
TRBV11-3	.	TRBD2	TRBJ2-1	TGTGCCAGCAGCCCCTATATGGGCGGGGGGCACAATGAGCAGTTCTTC	CASSPYMGGGHNEQFF
TRBV4-3	.	TRBD1	TRBJ1-2	TGCGCCAGCAGCCCCTCAGGACAGGGAGGCTATGGCTACACCTTC	CASSPSGQGGYGYTF
TRBV6-1	.	.	TRBJ2-7	TGTGCCAGCAGTGATTATCCGCCTCCCTACGAGCAGTACTTC	CASSDYPPPYEQYF
TRBV15	.	TRBD1	TRBJ1-5	TGTGCCACCAGCAGAGGAGCCCTCGCGACAGGGGCACAGCCCCAGCATTTT	CATSRGALATGAQPQHF
TRBV27	.	.	TRBJ1-1	TGTGCCAGCAGTTTCGGGGGGCAGGCTTTCTTT	CASSFGGQAFF
TRBV19	.	TRBD2	TRBJ2-2	TGTGCCAGTAGTTTCCTCTTCAGCGGGAACGCGAACACCGGGGAGCTGTTTTTT	CASSFLFSGNANTGELFF
TRBV25-1	once	.	TRBJ1-1	TGTGCCAGTTCGGGCAGATTTAACACTGAAGCTTTCTTT	CASSGRFNTEAFF
TRBV7-9	.	TRBD1	TRBJ1-1	TGTGCCAGCAGCCCGCACAGGATCAGGGGGACTGAAGCTTTCTTT	CASSPHRIRGTEAFF
TRBV29-1	.	TRBD1	TRBJ1-6	TGCAGCGTGAGCAGGGGGGAAGGTTCACCCCTCCACTTT	CSVSRGEGSPLHF
TRBV28	.	TRBD2	TRBJ2-7	TGTGCCAGCAGGACGGGGGGGCCGTACGAGCAGTACTTC	CASRTGGPYEQYF
TRBV19	few	TRBD1	TRBJ1-1	TGTGCCAGTAGTGCCAGTTGGACAGGGGATGGCACTGAAGCTTTCTTT	CASSASWTGDGTEAFF
TRBV19	.	.	TRBJ1-2	TGTGCCAGTAGGATGGAAGGGGGAGAAAGGGGATTCGCTTATGGCTACACCTTC	CASRMEGGERGFAYGYTF
TRBV18	.	TRBD1	TRBJ2-5	TGTGCCAGCTCACCGACAGGGATAGAAGAGACCCAGTACTTC	CASSPTGIEETQYF
TRBV9	once	TRBD1	TRBJ1-1	TGTGCCAGCAGCGACAACCGGGACAGGGGGCTTCGGAACACTGAAGCTTTCTTT	CASSDNRDRGLRNTEAFF
TRBV6-1	.	TRBD1	TRBJ1-1	TGTGCCAGCAGTGAAATAGGACAGGTTACTGAAGCTTTCTTT	CASSEIGQVTEAFF
TRBV5-1	.	TRBD2	TRBJ2-3	TGCGCCAGCAGCTACGAACTACTAGCGGCCAGGGATACGCAGTATTTT	CASSYELLAARDTQYF
TRBV6-5	.	.	TRBJ2-7	TGTGCCAGCCGTAACGCGGGCGCGGCTCAAGAGCAGTACTTC	CASRNAGAAQEQYF
TRBV2	.	.	TRBJ1-2	TGTGCCAGCAGAGGCTATGGCTACACCTTC	CASRGYGYTF
TRBV4-1	.	.	TRBJ1-1	TGCGCCAGCAGCCAAGAGGTAGCAGGGGCCGTCACTGAAGCTTTCTTT	CASSQEVAGAVTEAFF
TRBV7-2	.	TRBD2	TRBJ2-3	TGTGCCAGCAGCGCCATAGCGGGGGTTAGCACAGATACGCAGTATTTT	CASSAIAGVSTDTQYF
TRBV7-3	.	.	TRBJ1-1	TGTGCCAGCAGCTTAGCCTTGAACACTGAAGCTTTCTTT	CASSLALNTEAFF
TRBV9	once	.	TRBJ2-5	TGTGCCAGCAGCGTAGGGGTGGGACTCCCACACCAGTACTTC	CASSVGVGLPHQYF
TRBV25-1	.	.	TRBJ1-1	TGTGCCAGCGGGTGGACAGAGGAGGCTTTCTTT	CASGWTEEAFF
TRBV6-5	.	.	TRBJ1-5	TGTGCCAGCAGTTACTCGGTACGGGATGGCCTACGGCCCCAGCATTTT	CASSYSVRDGLRPQHF
TRBV6-1	.	.	TRBJ2-7	TGTGCCAGCAGTGAAGCGCTCGGGACACCTTACTACGAGCAGTACTTC	CASSEALGTPYYEQYF
TRBV6-5	.	.	TRBJ2-1	TGTGCCAGCAGTTACCGGGACGGGGGTAGGAATGAGCAGTTCTTC	CASSYRDGGRNEQFF
TRBV9	.	TRBD2	TRBJ2-1	TGTGCCAGCACCCGTACTAGCGGCTCCTACAATGAGCAGTTCTTC	CASTRTSGSYNEQFF
TRBV6-1	few	.	TRBJ1-5	TGTGCCACCTCGGGGCCAGAAGGCAATCAGCCCCAGCATTTT	CATSGPEGNQPQHF
TRBV9	.	.	TRBJ1-4	TGTGCCAGCAGCGGCAGGGGAACTAATGAAAAACTGTTTTTT	CASSGRGTNEKLFF
TRBV7-9	.	TRBD1	TRBJ1-1	TGTGCCAGCACCCTAACAGGGGTGCCTGAAGCTTTCTTT	CASTLTGVPEAFF
TRBV5-1	.	.	TRBJ2-3	TGCGCCAGCAGCTTGGGTCTAGTTCGTAACGCAGATACGCAGTATTTT	CASSLGLVRNADTQYF
TRBV5-4	.	.	TRBJ2-2	TGTGCCAGCGGGGCTTACCTTAACACCGGGGAGCTGTTTTTT	CASGAYLNTGELFF
TRBV19	few	.	TRBJ1-2	TGTGCCAGTAGGCCGGGGCTCGACTATGGCTACACCTTC	CASRPGLDYGYTF
TRBV5-1	.	TRBD1	TRBJ2-5	TGCGCCAGCAGCTCCCCTTCGACAGGGTTGGAGACCCAGTACTTC	CASSSPSTGLETQYF
TRBV29-1	.	.	TRBJ2-3	TGCAGCGCTAGGACAGTCCCCACAGATACGCAGTATTTT	CSARTVPTDTQYF
TRBV10-3	few	.	TRBJ2-7	TGTGCCATCGGGTCCGGATACGAGCAGTACTTC	CAIGSGYEQYF
TRBV13	few	TRBD1	TRBJ2-1	TGTGCCAGCAGCTTATTGGACAGGGGGCGGGGTGAGCAGTTCTTC	CASSLLDRGRGEQFF
TRBV4-3	.	.	TRBJ2-1	TGCGCCAGCAGCCACATTACAGGAGCCTACAATGAGCAGTTCTTC	CASSHITGAYNEQFF
TRBV20-1	.	.	TRBJ2-5	TGCAGTGCTAGAGCAGAGACCCAGTACTTC	CSARAETQYF
TRBV11-2	.	TRBD1	TRBJ1-6	TGTGCCAGCAGCTTAGCCCGTAGCACAGGGGGGACCCTCCACTTT	CASSLARSTGGTLHF
TRBV2	.	.	TRBJ2-5	TGTGCCAGCAGACAAGAGACCCAGTACTTC	CASRQETQYF
TRBV9	.	.	TRBJ1-4	TGTGCCAGCAGCAACCGACCCCCAGGGCCTAATGAAAAACTGTTTTTT	CASSNRPPGPNEKLFF
TRBV9	.	.	TRBJ2-3	TGTGCCAGCAGCTCCTCCGGGCTTTTGGGAGATACGCAGTATTTT	CASSSSGLLGDTQYF
TRBV30	once	TRBD1	TRBJ2-2	TGTGCCTGGAGTGCTCCAACTCCGGGACAGGGGGCCGCGAACACCGGGGAGCTGTTTTTT	CAWSAPTPGQGAANTGELFF
TRBV27	.	.	TRBJ2-5	TGTGCCAGCAGTCCTGGACAGGGAGGGGAGACCCAGTACTTC	CASSPGQGGETQYF